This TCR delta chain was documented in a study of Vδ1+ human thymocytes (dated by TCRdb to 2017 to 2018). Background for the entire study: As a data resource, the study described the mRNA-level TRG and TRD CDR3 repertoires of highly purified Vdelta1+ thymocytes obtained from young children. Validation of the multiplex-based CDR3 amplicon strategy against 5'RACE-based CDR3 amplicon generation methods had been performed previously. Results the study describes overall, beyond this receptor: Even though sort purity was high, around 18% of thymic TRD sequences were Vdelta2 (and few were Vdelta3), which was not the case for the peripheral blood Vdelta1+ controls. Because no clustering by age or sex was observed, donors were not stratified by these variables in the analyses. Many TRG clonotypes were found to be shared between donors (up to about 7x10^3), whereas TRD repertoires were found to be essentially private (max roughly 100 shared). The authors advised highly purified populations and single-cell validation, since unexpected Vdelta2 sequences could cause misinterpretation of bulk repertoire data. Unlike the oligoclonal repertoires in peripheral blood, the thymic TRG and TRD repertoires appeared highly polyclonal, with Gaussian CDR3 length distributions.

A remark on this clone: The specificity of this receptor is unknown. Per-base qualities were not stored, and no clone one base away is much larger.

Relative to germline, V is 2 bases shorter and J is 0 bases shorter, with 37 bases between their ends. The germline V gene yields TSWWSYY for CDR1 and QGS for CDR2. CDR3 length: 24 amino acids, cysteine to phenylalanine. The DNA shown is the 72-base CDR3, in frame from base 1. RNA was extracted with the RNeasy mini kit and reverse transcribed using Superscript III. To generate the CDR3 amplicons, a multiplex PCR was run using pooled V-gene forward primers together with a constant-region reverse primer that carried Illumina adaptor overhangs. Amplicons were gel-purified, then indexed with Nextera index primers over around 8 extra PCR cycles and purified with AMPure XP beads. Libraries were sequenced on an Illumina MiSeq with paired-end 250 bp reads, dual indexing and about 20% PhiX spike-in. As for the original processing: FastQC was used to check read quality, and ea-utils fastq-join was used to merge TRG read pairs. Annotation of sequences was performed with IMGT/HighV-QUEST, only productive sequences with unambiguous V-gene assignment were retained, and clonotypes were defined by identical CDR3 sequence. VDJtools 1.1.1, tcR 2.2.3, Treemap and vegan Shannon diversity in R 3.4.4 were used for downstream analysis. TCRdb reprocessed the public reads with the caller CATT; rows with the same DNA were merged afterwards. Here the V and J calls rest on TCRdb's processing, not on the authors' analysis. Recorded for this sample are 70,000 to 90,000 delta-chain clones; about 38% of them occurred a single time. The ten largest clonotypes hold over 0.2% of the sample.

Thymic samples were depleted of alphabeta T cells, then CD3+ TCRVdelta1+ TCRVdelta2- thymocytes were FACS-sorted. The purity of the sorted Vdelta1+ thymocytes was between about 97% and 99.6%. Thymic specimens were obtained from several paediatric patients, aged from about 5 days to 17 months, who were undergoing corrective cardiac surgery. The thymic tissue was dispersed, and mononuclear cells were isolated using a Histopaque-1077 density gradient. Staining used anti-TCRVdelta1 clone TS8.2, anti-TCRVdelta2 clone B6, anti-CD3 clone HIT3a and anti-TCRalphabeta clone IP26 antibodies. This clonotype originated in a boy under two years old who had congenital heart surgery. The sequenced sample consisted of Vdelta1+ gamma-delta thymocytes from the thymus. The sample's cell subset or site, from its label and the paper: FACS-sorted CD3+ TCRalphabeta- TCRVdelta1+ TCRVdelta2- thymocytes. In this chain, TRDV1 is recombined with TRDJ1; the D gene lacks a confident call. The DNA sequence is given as TGTGCTCTTGGGGAAGCCAAAACCCCACCTCCCCTGATATCTGTGTTCCGGTACACCGATAAACTCATCTTT. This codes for CALGEAKTPPPLISVFRYTDKLIF.